Listed below are T cell receptor beta chains from one sample, sequenced in a study of T cell repertoires in cytomegalovirus infection. TCRdb called the reads again in MiXCR, with one record for every CDR3 protein. This sample has roughly 500,000 distinct CDR3 sequences, with 15% to 20% found just once. The source material was CD8+ T cells from PBMCs. Receptors were obtained from a human donor in good health (CMV status not recorded). Some clones in this sample may be carry-over from other donors' samples. The conserved cysteine and the conserved F or W are not part of the CDR3 here. Fields, in order: CDR3 length, V gene, CDR3 protein.

10,TRBV5-1,ASSLSPGTAF
13,TRBV9,ASSQRGGTNEKLF
15,TRBV18,ASSPRRTGTSTDTQY
16,TRBV6-5,ASSYSTGASSSYNEQF
13,TRBV5-4,ASSLKRETPYEQY
12,TRBV28,ASSARQGRNTIY
13,TRBV7-8,ASSLIGGSYNEQF
12,TRBV12-3/TRBV12-4,ASSFTNYNSPLH
11,TRBV19,ASCPRGALGYT
13,TRBV6-1,ASSERDRTTYEQY
13,TRBV4-1,ASSQGAGGDTEAF
13,TRBV6-6,ASSSDRAASYEQY
13,TRBV14,ASSQVGLGNTEAF
12,TRBV12-3/TRBV12-4,ASSLGGAKNIQY
10,TRBV7-9,ASSKGSGEQF